This entry lists 21 T cell receptor beta chains sequenced from one sample in a study of T cell responses to AZD1222 COVID-19 vaccine (dated by TCRdb to about 2021). Reading the label with the study, this specimen's time point is: baseline before first vaccination. Libraries were prepared through the immunoSEQ multiplex PCR assay. In its TCRdb copy, this immuneACCESS table keeps in-frame sequences only and misses some clones. Where compared with another copy, unresolved V genes explain less than half of these, and the others have no known cause. The sample includes approximately 130,000 clones, with 93% observed a single time. The ten top clones hold approximately 3.1% of the sample. Material: peripheral blood, obtained on day 0 of AZD1222 vaccination. All receptors derive from an adult in good health.

The chain carries TRBV7-3 and TRBJ2-2, with TRBD1 identical over 7 bases. Germline-derived CDR1 and CDR2 are SGHTA and FQGTGA. The CDR3 has 15 amino acids. V shed 4 bases, J shed 5 bases, and the junction held 7 bases outside the gene matches. The CDR3 DNA reads TGTGCCAGCAGCTCTAGACAGGGTTGGACCGGGGAGCTGTTTTTT. Residues: CASSSRQGWTGELFF.

The chain joins TRBV9 to TRBJ1-4; D not certain. The germline CDR1 and CDR2 sequences are SGDLS and YYNGEE. The CDR3 is made up of 18 amino acids. Trimming removed 3 bases from V and 1 base from J, with 19 bases in between. The CDR3 is CASSAPDGSVGTNEKLFF. In DNA, the CDR3 is TGTGCCAGCAGCGCACCGGACGGATCCGTGGGAACTAATGAAAAACTGTTTTTT.

This clone has a single count. V gene TRBV7-9 combines with J gene TRBJ2-1; D is unresolved. CDR1 SEHNR and CDR2 FQNEAQ come from the germline V gene (reference sequence). V lost 1 base to trimming and J lost 5 bases, with 9 bases between them. This CDR3 has 14 residues. This CDR3 reads CASSLVLGDNEQFF. The CDR3 DNA sequence: TGTGCCAGCAGCTTAGTTTTGGGCGACAATGAGCAGTTCTTC.

The chain joins TRBV24-1 to TRBJ2-1, with 9 bases identical to TRBD2. The CDR3 length is 15 residues. Trimming removed 7 bases from V and 4 bases from J; junction bases left unmatched: 7. Germline values: CDR1 KGHDR, CDR2 SFDVKD. The CDR3 region has the DNA TGTGCCACCAGGGCCGGGACTAGCAGTTACAATGAGCAGTTCTTC. Protein: CATRAGTSSYNEQFF.

The V and J genes are TRBV5-5 and TRBJ2-1; 7 bases are a match to TRBD1. The CDR3 sequence is 12 residues long. CDR1 and CDR2 (germline): SGHKS, YYEKEE (reference sequence). V gave up 2 bases and J gave up 8 bases; unmatched junction bases: 1. The CDR3 sequence: CASSFTGDEQFF. In nucleotides, the CDR3 is TGTGCCAGCAGCTTTACAGGGGATGAGCAGTTCTTC. Complete variable domain (other parts from reference TRBV5-5 and TRBJ2-1): DAGVTQSPTHLIKTRGQQVTLRCSPISGHKSVSWYQQVLGQGPQFIFQYYEKEERGRGNFPDRFSARQFPNYSSELNVNALLLGDSALYLCASSFTGDEQFFGPGTRLTVL.

This chain connects TRBV10-3 to TRBJ1-1; TRBD1 might be the D (5 bases). Germline V gives CDR1 ENHRY, CDR2 SYGVKD. V lost 0 bases and J 8 bases, leaving 13 bases between the germline ends. The CDR3 extends over 14 amino acids. The chain's CDR3 is CAISESGREREAFF. The CDR3 DNA is TGTGCCATCAGTGAGTCGGGGCGCGAGAGAGAAGCTTTCTTT.

This chain links TRBV11-3 with TRBJ2-1; D is ambiguous. This CDR3 region has 15 residues. Germline CDR1 and CDR2: SGHNT and YENEEA. Between the trimmed V and J ends, which lost 5 bases and 7 bases, there was a span of 18 bases. For the CDR3, the DNA is TGTGCCAGCAGCACCAGCCCGGCCCCGAGGAATGAGCAGTTCTTC. Its protein product is CASSTSPAPRNEQFF.

J is TRBJ1-5 and V is TRBV7-9, with a tentative D call TRBD1 (5 bases). Germline V gene lookup returns CDR1 SEHNR and CDR2 FQNEAQ (reference sequence). The CDR3 consists of 16 residues. V was shortened by 5 bases and J by 0 bases, with 14 bases between the two germline ends. The CDR3 here is CASSRGTEYSNQPQHF. Written as DNA, the CDR3 is TGTGCCAGCAGCCGAGGGACGGAATATAGCAATCAGCCCCAGCATTTT.

V gene TRBV7-2 combines with J gene TRBJ2-1, with a possible D match to TRBD2 (6 bases). From germline, CDR1 is SGHTA and CDR2 FQGNSA. The CDR3 contains 15 residues. Trimming stripped 1 base from V and 5 bases from J, with 12 bases between. The DNA of the CDR3 is TGTGCCAGCAGCTTAGGGAGGGGCGTACACAATGAGCAGTTCTTC. Its translation: CASSLGRGVHNEQFF.

J is TRBJ1-3 and V is TRBV7-8; D call uncertain. Trimming cost V 2 bases and J 0 bases, with 11 bases left between them. Germline values: CDR1 SGHVS, CDR2 FQNEAQ. This CDR3 has 16 amino acids. The DNA of the CDR3 is TGTGCCAGCAGCTTATTATCGCTGGACTCTGGAAACACCATATATTTT. It yields the protein CASSLLSLDSGNTIYF.

CDR3 region: CASTWTGESNEQFF. The CDR3 coding sequence is TGTGCCAGCACCTGGACAGGGGAGAGCAATGAGCAGTTCTTC. This chain uses TRBV6-5 with TRBJ2-1, with TRBD1 matching over 9 bases. Per the germline V gene, CDR1 is MNHEY and CDR2 is SVGAGI. This CDR3 spans 14 amino acids. V was clipped by 7 bases and J by 6 bases; unmatched bases: 7.

The chain combines TRBV5-1 with TRBJ2-7; D possibly corresponds to TRBD2 (5 bases). The CDR3 totals 15 residues. Germline V gene sequence: CDR1 SGHRS, CDR2 YFSETQ. V was trimmed by 0 bases and J by 1 base, leaving 11 bases between them. The CDR3 loop reads CASSLGGSGSYEQYF. The DNA of the CDR3 is TGCGCCAGCAGCTTGGGAGGGAGTGGATCCTACGAGCAGTACTTC.

This chain joins TRBV5-5 and TRBJ2-5, with D perhaps TRBD1 or TRBD2 (5 bases each). V lost 0 bases and J 4 bases, leaving 10 bases between the germline ends. CDR3 length: 14 amino acids. CDR1 is SGHKS, CDR2 YYEKEE, per germline (reference sequence). The CDR3 nucleotides read TGTGCCAGCAGCTTGGGAGGGGAGCGAGAGACCCAGTACTTC. Protein sequence: CASSLGGERETQYF. Combining the CDR3 with reference TRBV5-5 and TRBJ2-5 gives the whole variable domain DAGVTQSPTHLIKTRGQQVTLRCSPISGHKSVSWYQQVLGQGPQFIFQYYEKEERGRGNFPDRFSARQFPNYSSELNVNALLLGDSALYLCASSLGGERETQYFGPGTRLLVL.

This rearrangement joins TRBV28 to TRBJ2-7, with 10 bases identical to TRBD1. The germline V gene encodes CDR1 MDHEN and CDR2 SYDVKM. The CDR3 covers 15 residues. Trimming cost V 9 bases and J 4 bases; bases outside gene matches: 12. CDR3 nucleotide sequence: TGTGCCAGTCACGCCCCGGACAGGGGGGGATACGAGCAGTACTTC. It encodes CASHAPDRGGYEQYF.

This chain joins TRBV20-1 and TRBJ2-2; 7 bases are shared with TRBD2. This CDR3 is built from 13 residues. Germline assignment: CDR1 DFQATT and CDR2 SNEGSKA (reference sequence). The J segment lost 4 bases and the V segment lost 5 bases, leaving 4 bases of the junction unmatched. The CDR3 region has the DNA TGCAGTGCTCGTGCTAGCGGCACCGGGGAGCTGTTTTTT. Its protein product is CSARASGTGELFF.

The genes are TRBV29-1 and TRBJ2-3; D may be TRBD1 (6 bases). V lost 3 bases to trimming and J lost 2 bases, with 15 bases between them. Germline-derived CDR1 and CDR2 are SQVTM and ANQGSEA. The CDR3 has 15 residues. The CDR3: CSVDGTTRPTDTQYF. The CDR3 DNA follows: TGCAGCGTTGACGGGACAACGAGACCCACAGATACGCAGTATTTT.

The rearrangement links TRBV27 to TRBJ1-5; D perhaps matches TRBD1 (6 bases). V was cut by 7 bases and J by 1 base, with 11 bases left in between. The CDR3 runs to 14 residues. Looked up from germline, CDR1 is MNHEY and CDR2 is SMNVEV (reference sequence). CDR3: CASKGHQSNQPQHF. The CDR3 DNA reads as TGTGCCAGCAAGGGACACCAAAGCAATCAGCCCCAGCATTTT.

The rearrangement uses TRBV5-1 and TRBJ2-1; 8 positions match TRBD2. The CDR3 is 16 amino acids. Germline CDR1 reads SGHRS; CDR2 reads YFSETQ. CDR3 DNA: TGCGCTTCCAGCTTGGTACTAGCGGCCTCCTACAATGAGCAGTTCTTC. Protein: CASSLVLAASYNEQFF.

The chain uses TRBV24-1 and TRBJ2-7; no clear D. Between the trimmed V and J ends, which lost 4 bases and 4 bases, there was a span of 10 bases. The length of the CDR3 is 13 residues. CDR1 is KGHDR, CDR2 SFDVKD, per germline. The CDR3 bases are TGTGCCACCAGTGAGGTGGGCAGGTACGAGCAGTACTTC. Amino acids: CATSEVGRYEQYF.

This rearrangement joins TRBV4-3 to TRBJ1-2; D not certain. Trimming left V 0 bases short and J 8 bases short, with 13 bases between. This CDR3 is built from 14 residues. Germline assignment: CDR1 LGHNA and CDR2 YSLEER. The CDR3 nucleotides read TGCGCCAGCAGCCAAGATTTGGGGTTTGGGGGCTACACCTTC. Encoded protein: CASSQDLGFGGYTF.

This rearrangement joins TRBV6-5 to TRBJ1-6; maybe TRBD1 (5 bases). From germline, CDR1 is MNHEY and CDR2 SVGAGI. The CDR3 length is 15 residues. With 5 bases removed from V and 1 base from J, the gap between germline ends came to 9 bases. CDR3 loop: CASSRGESYNSPLHF. CDR3 in DNA: TGTGCCAGCAGTAGAGGGGAGTCCTATAATTCACCCCTCCACTTT.